These 13 T cell receptor beta chains came from one sample sequenced in a study of PD-1 blockade in classical Hodgkin lymphoma. Only in-frame clones appear in the TCRdb table, and some are missing; sequencing was by immunoSEQ multiplex PCR. Of around 53,000 clones in the sample, approximately 76% are singletons; the top ten hold about 12%. Time point: cycle 4 day 1 (C4D1), after less than seven weeks of nivolumab. Brentuximab vedotin exposure varied, and every patient relapsed after autologous stem cell transplantation. The sample here was peripheral blood mononuclear cells (PBMCs), taken before the fourth cycle of nivolumab. The receptors come from a human donor with classical Hodgkin lymphoma.

V is TRBV7-2 and J is TRBJ2-1; 8 nucleotides match TRBD1. In germline, CDR1 is SGHTA, CDR2 FQGNSA. V shed 3 bases and J 8 bases; nucleotides not matched to a gene: 9. This CDR3 has 15 amino acids. DNA of the CDR3: TGTGCCAGCAGCTTTACAGGGGGGAGGCTCGATGAGCAGTTCTTC. It codes for CASSFTGGRLDEQFF.

The DNA for the CDR3 is TGTGCCAGCAGTTTTGGGGAAAACAATGAGCAGTTCTTC. Protein product: CASSFGENNEQFF. V and J are TRBV27 and TRBJ2-1; D remains ambiguous. Germline CDR1 is MNHEY and CDR2 is SMNVEV (reference sequence). V lost 3 bases to trimming and J lost 5 bases, with 8 bases between them. The length of the CDR3 is 13 residues.

This sequence joins TRBV7-6 and TRBJ2-1, with 11 bases fitting TRBD2. This CDR3 spans 15 amino acids. Germline CDR1 is SGHVS and CDR2 is FNYEAQ. V lost 3 bases to trimming and J lost 4 bases; unmatched junction nucleotides: 2. The CDR3 DNA reads as TGTGCCAGCAGCTTCGGGACTAGCGGATACAATGAGCAGTTCTTC. Amino acid sequence: CASSFGTSGYNEQFF.

This clone was counted only a few times. This rearrangement joins TRBV7-3 to TRBJ2-2; D unresolved. The CDR3 sequence is 16 residues long. The germline V gene has CDR1 SGHTA and CDR2 FQGTGA. V lost 2 bases, J lost 0 bases, and 10 bases lay in between. The CDR3 loop reads CASSLHVPPNTGELFF. The CDR3 DNA follows: TGTGCCAGCAGCTTACACGTCCCACCGAACACCGGGGAGCTGTTTTTT.

This chain connects TRBV6-5 to TRBJ2-7; no firm D call. V lost 0 bases, J lost 5 bases, and 14 bases lay in between. The CDR3 is 15 residues long. CDR1 is MNHEY and CDR2 is SVGAGI in the germline V gene. CDR3 sequence: CASSYSGPRVNEQYF. CDR3 in DNA: TGTGCCAGCAGTTACTCTGGCCCACGGGTCAACGAGCAGTACTTC.

This chain uses TRBV11-2 with TRBJ2-1; possibly TRBD2 for D (6 bases). This CDR3 region has 15 residues. V gave up 3 bases and J gave up 7 bases, with 16 bases separating them. Germline V gives CDR1 SGHAT, CDR2 FQNNGV. CDR3 coding DNA: TGTGCCAGCAGCTTTCTAACGGGAGTTTATAATGAGCAGTTCTTC. Encoded protein: CASSFLTGVYNEQFF.

This clone turned up a few times. The V gene is TRBV28, the J gene TRBJ1-5; a weak D match, TRBD1 (6 bases). Germline CDR1 is MDHEN and CDR2 is SYDVKM. Trimming took 8 bases from V and 2 from J, leaving 7 bases between them. The CDR3 has 12 residues. In nucleotides, the CDR3 is TGTGCCAGCTACAGGGGCAATCAGCCCCAGCATTTT. Protein product: CASYRGNQPQHF.

This chain uses TRBV7-9 with TRBJ1-6; maybe TRBD1 (5 bases). Germline CDR1 and CDR2: SEHNR and FQNEAQ (reference sequence). The length of the CDR3 is 15 residues. V lost 5 bases, J lost 6 bases, and 14 bases lay in between. CDR3 DNA sequence: TGTGCCAGCAGCCCCGGGACCGTTGCTAATTCACCCCTCCACTTT. This encodes CASSPGTVANSPLHF.

The chain combines TRBV9 with TRBJ2-3; a weak D match, TRBD1 (5 bases). Between the trimmed V and J ends, which lost 1 base and 2 bases, there was a span of 8 bases. The CDR3 is 14 residues long. Germline assignment: CDR1 SGDLS and CDR2 YYNGEE. Here the CDR3 DNA reads TGTGCCAGCAGCGTAACAGGTTACACAGATACGCAGTATTTT. Encoded protein: CASSVTGYTDTQYF.

V gene TRBV7-9 combines with J gene TRBJ2-2; no clear D. Trimming pared 7 bases from V and 7 bases from J, leaving 10 bases between. Germline lookup yields CDR1 SEHNR and CDR2 FQNEAQ (reference sequence). The CDR3 is 12 amino acids. The CDR3 spells CASTPWIGELFF. The CDR3 bases are TGTGCCAGCACCCCATGGATCGGGGAGCTGTTTTTT.

This clone was recorded only once. J is TRBJ1-1 and V is TRBV7-9; tentatively, D is TRBD1 (6 bases). Germline loops: CDR1 SEHNR, CDR2 FQNEAQ (reference sequence). The V end was cut by 2 bases, the J end by 1 base, with 14 bases between. The length of the CDR3 is 16 residues. As DNA, the CDR3 is TGTGCCAGCAGCTTATTTCATGGGGGGCGGAACACTGAAGCTTTCTTT. Translated: CASSLFHGGRNTEAFF. The full variable domain, completed using reference TRBV7-9 and TRBJ1-1, is DTGVSQNPRHKITKRGQNVTFRCDPISEHNRLYWYRQTLGQGPEFLTYFQNEAQLEKSRLLSDRFSAERPKGSFSTLEIQRTEQGDSAMYLCASSLFHGGRNTEAFFGQGTRLTVV.

The genes are TRBV7-2 and TRBJ1-4, with TRBD1 as a possible D gene (6 bases). Trimming removed 5 bases at V and 0 bases at J, with 13 bases between. Germline-derived CDR1 and CDR2 are SGHTA and FQGNSA. The CDR3 has 16 amino acids. CDR3 amino acids: CASSPQGPATNEKLFF. The CDR3 DNA sequence: TGTGCCAGCAGCCCCCAGGGGCCAGCAACTAATGAAAAACTGTTTTTT.

This clone was observed once. The rearrangement joins TRBV6-1 to TRBJ1-5; 10 bases match TRBD1. CDR3 length equals 14 residues. The V gene end was trimmed by 6 bases and the J gene end by 5 bases; junction bases not matched to a gene: 4. Germline lookup yields CDR1 MNHNS and CDR2 SASEGT. The CDR3 reads CASRVDRGHQPQHF. The CDR3 region has the DNA TGTGCCAGCAGGGTCGACAGGGGGCATCAGCCCCAGCATTTT.